Shown below are 5 T cell receptor beta chains from a single sample sequenced in a study of radiotherapy plus CTLA-4 blockade in lung cancer. Assay: immunoSEQ multiplex PCR; the TCRdb copy retains only in-frame clones and omits some. The data contain 64,000 or so clones, approximately 65% of them singletons. Sequencing used peripheral blood, obtained from a patient treated with radiotherapy plus ipilimumab. The receptors here all came from a human donor with non-small cell lung cancer whose response to radiotherapy plus ipilimumab could not be evaluated.

In this sample, this clone turned up a few times. CDR3 in DNA: TGTGCCAGCAGCTTCGGCCCTAGCGGGGGTTATGAGCAGTACTTC. This translates into CASSFGPSGGYEQYF. The chain has TRBV7-3 and TRBJ2-7, with TRBD2 identical over 10 bases. Germline V gives CDR1 SGHTA, CDR2 FQGTGA. V lost 3 bases, J lost 7 bases, and 9 bases stayed unmatched. The CDR3 extends over 15 amino acids.

V and J are TRBV4-3 and TRBJ2-2; D gene unclear. The CDR3 is 16 residues long. Germline CDR1 is LGHNA and CDR2 is YSLEER. V dropped 0 bases and J dropped 1 base, with 9 bases sitting between them. CDR3 protein: CASSQDVRQNTGELFF. The CDR3 bases are TGCGCCAGCAGCCAAGATGTGAGACAGAACACCGGGGAGCTGTTTTTT.

This chain joins TRBV10-3 and TRBJ2-7, with 7 bases matching TRBD1. This CDR3 has 14 residues. Germline V lookup: CDR1 ENHRY, CDR2 SYGVKD. V lost 6 bases to trimming and J lost 2 bases; unmatched junction nucleotides: 7. CDR3 sequence reads: CAIRGTQGTYEQYF. The CDR3 nucleotides are TGTGCCATCAGAGGGACACAGGGGACCTACGAGCAGTACTTC.

This sequence joins TRBV11-2 and TRBJ1-1, with 7 bases matching TRBD1. CDR3 length: 15 residues. V lost 5 bases to trimming and J lost 3 bases; unmatched junction nucleotides: 9. Germline CDR1 SGHAT, CDR2 FQNNGV. The CDR3 reads CASSARQGFDTEAFF. CDR3 nucleotide sequence: TGTGCCAGCAGCGCTCGACAGGGATTCGACACTGAAGCTTTCTTT.

The genes are TRBV5-1 and TRBJ1-6; 7 nucleotides agree with TRBD1. Germline assignment: CDR1 SGHRS and CDR2 YFSETQ. CDR3 size: 15 residues. The junction had 7 bases not matched to a gene; V was cut back by 8 bases and J by 2 bases. This chain's CDR3 is CASRDSTPYNSPLHF. The CDR3 region has the DNA TGCGCCAGTCGGGACAGTACTCCCTATAATTCACCCCTCCACTTT.